Listed below are T cell receptor beta chains from one sample, sequenced in a study of cytomegalovirus exposure and HLA in healthy donors. TCRdb keeps only in-frame clones here, not all; method: immunoSEQ multiplex PCR. The sample has 120,000 or so clones; about two thirds are singletons. Sample: PBMCs. The receptors stem from a man aged 25 to 40 in good health and CMV-seronegative. The CDR3 runs from the conserved cysteine through the conserved F or W. D genes are given only for firm matches. Clone size appears in some rows only: once, few, many, or a class for an expanded clone.

d_call j_call v_call clone_size cdr3_nt cdr3_aa
NA TRBJ2-7 TRBV28 NA TGTGCCAGCAGTTTAGTCCAGAACTACGAGCAGTACTTC CASSLVQNYEQYF
TRBD2 TRBJ2-3 TRBV11-3 NA TGTGCCAGCAGCTGGACTAGCGCAGATACGCAGTATTTT CASSWTSADTQYF
NA TRBJ2-7 TRBV19 NA TGTGCCAGTAGTATGATCCCGGGCGGGGAGCAGTACTTC CASSMIPGGEQYF
NA TRBJ2-7 TRBV5-4 NA TGTGCCAGCAATACCCCAGGGTCATACGAGCAGTACTTC CASNTPGSYEQYF
NA TRBJ2-5 TRBV4-2 NA TGTGCCAGCAGCCAAGAGGGGAGTTACGAAGAGACCCAGTACTTC CASSQEGSYEETQYF
NA TRBJ2-7 TRBV5-1 NA TGCGCCAGCAGCTTGGAGGGCGGGGAGGACGAGCAGTACTTC CASSLEGGEDEQYF
NA TRBJ2-2 TRBV2 NA TGTGCCAGCAGTGCCTACGGGAACACCGGGGAGCTGTTTTTT CASSAYGNTGELFF
NA TRBJ1-6 TRBV4-3 NA TGCGCCAGCAGCCAAGATAGTCAGGGTACACCCCTCCACTTT CASSQDSQGTPLHF
NA TRBJ1-1 TRBV4-1 NA TGCGCCAGCAGCCCGCCGGGAGGGGCAATGAACACTGAAGCTTTCTTT CASSPPGGAMNTEAFF
NA TRBJ2-2 TRBV11-2 NA TGTGCCAGCAGGGCGGGACACACCGGGGAGCTGTTTTTT CASRAGHTGELFF
NA TRBJ2-7 TRBV5-6 NA TGTGCCAGCAGCTTGGGGGGAGCCTCCTACGAGCAGTACTTC CASSLGGASYEQYF
NA TRBJ2-5 TRBV19 NA TGTGCCAGTAAGGCCGGCCCTGGGGCGACCCAGTACTTC CASKAGPGATQYF
NA TRBJ1-4 TRBV5-1 few TGCGCCAGCAGCTCAGGGCTTGGGAAACTGTTTTTT CASSSGLGKLFF
NA TRBJ1-1 TRBV29-1 NA TGCAGTGCGGGGGGCCAGGGTGGCACTGAAGCTTTCTTT CSAGGQGGTEAFF
TRBD1 TRBJ2-7 TRBV7-3 NA TGTGCCAGCAGCCCAACAGGACAGGGTAGAATGGAGCAGTACTTC CASSPTGQGRMEQYF
TRBD1 TRBJ2-1 TRBV7-8 NA TGTGCCAGCAGCTTAGTGTTGATTGGGGGACAGAGAAACAATGAGCAGTTCTTC CASSLVLIGGQRNNEQFF
TRBD1 TRBJ2-4 TRBV27 few TGTGCCAGCAGTAGCCGACGGGACAGCCGCCACATTCAGTACTTC CASSSRRDSRHIQYF
NA TRBJ2-3 TRBV9 NA TGTGCCAGCAGCCTCAGTCTAGTTTTTGCAGATACGCAGTATTTT CASSLSLVFADTQYF
NA TRBJ1-1 TRBV6-1 NA TGTGCCAGCAGTCTTAGCCCGGTGAACACTGAAGCTTTCTTT CASSLSPVNTEAFF
TRBD1 TRBJ2-5 TRBV6-1 NA TGTGCCAGCGAGACAGGGAATCAAGAGACCCAGTACTTC CASETGNQETQYF
NA TRBJ2-2 TRBV30 NA TGTGCCTGGAGTGTTCAGAGGGCCGGCGGGGAGCTGTTTTTT CAWSVQRAGGELFF
NA TRBJ2-7 TRBV2 NA TGTGCCAGCAGTGATGTCAGGCCCTACGAGCAGTACTTC CASSDVRPYEQYF
TRBD2 TRBJ2-7 TRBV10-3 NA TGTGCCATCAGTAGGGCAGCGGGGGGGACCTACGAGCAGTACTTC CAISRAAGGTYEQYF
NA TRBJ1-1 TRBV6-6 NA TGTGCCAGCAGTTACCGGTCCGAGAGGCACACTGAAGCTTTCTTT CASSYRSERHTEAFF
NA TRBJ2-7 TRBV11-3 few TGTGCCAGCAGCTCCCTCGGAGGGGAGCAGTACTTC CASSSLGGEQYF
NA TRBJ1-4 TRBV5-1 NA TGCGCCAGCAGCTTGGCCACAGATGAAAAACTGTTTTTT CASSLATDEKLFF
TRBD1 TRBJ1-5 TRBV18 NA TGTGCCAGCTCATCGGGGGACAGGGATAAGACCCAGCATTTT CASSSGDRDKTQHF
NA TRBJ2-1 TRBV7-9 NA TGTGCCAGCAGCCCTTACAATGAGCAGTTCTTC CASSPYNEQFF
TRBD2 TRBJ2-5 TRBV11-2 NA TGTGCCAGCAGCGTAATAACTAGCGGGGGGTTCCAAGAGACCCAGTACTTC CASSVITSGGFQETQYF
NA TRBJ2-7 TRBV5-1 NA TGCGCCAGCAGCTTGACGGAGCACTACGAGCAGTACTTC CASSLTEHYEQYF
NA TRBJ2-2 TRBV10-1 NA TGCGCCAGCAGATCGGGGGTGAACACCGGGGAGCTGTTTTTT CASRSGVNTGELFF
TRBD2 TRBJ2-5 TRBV5-6 few TGTGCCAGCAGCACTGCGGGGGGGCCTCAGGAGACCCAGTACTTC CASSTAGGPQETQYF
NA TRBJ2-7 TRBV6-5 NA TGTGCCAGCAGTTACCCCGGGACCTACGAGCAGTACTTC CASSYPGTYEQYF
NA TRBJ1-1 TRBV5-4 NA TGTGCCAGCAGCTTGGTTGAGGCCACTGAAGCTTTCTTT CASSLVEATEAFF
TRBD1 TRBJ1-5 TRBV2 NA TGTGCCAGCAGTAAGACAGGGGGCGCGGGGTATAGCAATCAGCCCCAGCATTTT CASSKTGGAGYSNQPQHF
NA TRBJ2-1 TRBV7-9 NA TGTGCCAGCAGCTTAGGCGGTGTCCAGGGCCGGCGCAATGAGCAGTTCTTC CASSLGGVQGRRNEQFF
NA TRBJ2-5 TRBV6-6 NA TGTGCCTCCGGAGGCCCCCAAGAGACCCAGTACTTC CASGGPQETQYF
TRBD1 TRBJ2-7 TRBV7-2 NA TGTGCCAGCAACCCTCCGACAGGGTCCGGCTACGAGCAGTACTTC CASNPPTGSGYEQYF
TRBD1 TRBJ2-7 TRBV11-1 NA TGTGCCAGCAGCACCCCCGGGACAGGGGAATCCTACGAGCAGTACTTC CASSTPGTGESYEQYF
NA TRBJ1-5 TRBV4-3 NA TGCGCCAGCAGTCCCCCGGCCAGGGCGCCGCTCACTAGCAATCAGCCCCAGCATTTT CASSPPARAPLTSNQPQHF
NA TRBJ1-1 TRBV7-9 NA TGTGCCAGCAGCCCCTCAGGGGAGGGCCACCCCGGGGGTCTTACTGAAGCTTTCTTT CASSPSGEGHPGGLTEAFF
TRBD1 TRBJ1-2 TRBV10-3 once TGTGCCATCAGCCGGACAGGGGCCGATGGCTACACCTTC CAISRTGADGYTF
TRBD1 TRBJ2-1 TRBV9 NA TGTGCCAGCAGTAAAAGTAGCGACCCTTACAGGGGACCGGGAAGCGAGCAGTTCTTC CASSKSSDPYRGPGSEQFF
NA TRBJ1-1 TRBV6-1 NA TGTGCCAGCAGTGAAGCCTTCAAGGGGAATGAAGCTTTCTTT CASSEAFKGNEAFF
NA TRBJ2-3 TRBV7-9 NA TGTGCCAGCAGCAACAGCGGGTCTAGCACAGATACGCAGTATTTT CASSNSGSSTDTQYF
NA TRBJ2-7 TRBV4-1 NA TGCGCCAGCAGCCTGGGGAGTTCCTACGAGCAGTACTTC CASSLGSSYEQYF
NA TRBJ1-1 TRBV10-3 once TGTGCCATCAGTTACGACAGGAACACTGAAGCTTTCTTT CAISYDRNTEAFF
NA TRBJ1-1 TRBV9 many TGTGCCAGCAGCGTAGTGGGGGGGTCCTATACTGAAGCTTTCTTT CASSVVGGSYTEAFF
NA TRBJ2-7 TRBV7-2 NA TGTGCCAGCAGCCCTAGTGAGGACTACCCGCCCGAGCAGTACTTC CASSPSEDYPPEQYF